A single sample gave rise to the 14 T cell receptor beta chains below, sequenced in a study of response to subunit inactivated influenza vaccine. One entry per CDR3 protein results from TCRdb running MiXCR on the RT-PCR reads. The sample has some 520,000 distinct CDR3 sequences; 16% are singletons. Specimen: CD4+ T cells sorted from PBMCs, collected roughly 24 months after vaccination. These TCRs come from a man aged 50-75 years who received an inactivated influenza vaccine.

This clonotype was picked up many times. V gene TRBV10-3 combines with J gene TRBJ2-7; 10 bases map to TRBD2. After removal of 2 bases from V and 3 bases from J, the junction contained 10 bases not matched to a gene. The germline gives CDR1 ENHRY, CDR2 SYGVKD. The CDR3 extends over 17 amino acids. CDR3 protein: CAISEMRVSSGSYEQYF. The CDR3 bases are TGTGCCATCAGTGAGATGCGGGTTTCTAGCGGGAGCTACGAGCAGTACTTC.

This clonotype was detected only once. One end of the junction does not line up with germline, which may come from a read error. The CDR3 DNA reads as TGCAGTGTTAGAGGCGGGACAGGGAGGTCAGATACGCAGTATTTT. This translates into CSVRGGTGRSDTQYF. This chain links TRBV20-1 with TRBJ2-3; 9 bases map to TRBD1. Germline V gene data show CDR1 as DFQATT and CDR2 as SNEGSKA (reference sequence). CDR3 length: 15 residues.

The genes are TRBV7-3 and TRBJ2-1; tentatively, D is TRBD1 or TRBD2 (5 bases each). V was clipped by 8 bases and J by 8 bases, with 16 bases between them. The CDR3 loop spans 13 amino acids. CDR1 is SGHTA and CDR2 is FQGTGA in the germline V gene. CDR3 nucleotides: TGTGCCAGCTCAATGGGACCCGGCTATGAGCAGTTCTTC. Translating gives CASSMGPGYEQFF.

This clonotype was seen more than once but under ten times. The chain employs TRBV7-8 and TRBJ2-1; D is perhaps TRBD1 (6 bases). Germline-derived CDR1 and CDR2 are SGHVS and FQNEAQ. This CDR3 spans 15 amino acids. The V end lost 5 bases, the J end lost 8 bases, and 19 bases lay between the germline ends. The CDR3 DNA reads as TGTGCCAGCAGCCTTACCCCCGACAGGACCGATGAGCAGTTCTTC. It codes for CASSLTPDRTDEQFF. Full variable domain (outside the CDR3, taken from reference TRBV7-8 and TRBJ2-1): GAGVSQSPRYKVAKRGQDVALRCDPISGHVSLFWYQQALGQGPEFLTYFQNEAQLDKSGLPSDRFFAERPEGSVSTLKIQRTQQEDSAVYLCASSLTPDRTDEQFFGPGTRLTVL.

This rearrangement joins TRBV20-1 to TRBJ2-1, with 7 bases aligning to TRBD2. V shed 6 bases and J 5 bases; nucleotides not matched to a gene: 4. This CDR3 has 12 residues. Germline loops: CDR1 DFQATT, CDR2 SNEGSKA (reference sequence). CDR3 region: CSAYTSDNEQFF. In DNA form, the CDR3 reads TGCAGTGCATATACTAGCGACAATGAGCAGTTCTTC.

This clonotype was recorded at least ten times. The chain recombines TRBV12-3 or TRBV12-4 with TRBJ2-7; perhaps TRBD1 as D (5 bases). Deletions cut 2 bases from V and 5 bases from J, with 10 bases between. The CDR3 is 13 amino acids. CDR3 sequence: CASSLRGSHEQYF. In nucleotides, the CDR3 is TGTGCCAGCAGTTTAAGGGGTTCCCACGAGCAGTACTTC.

This clonotype was detected only a few times. The chain couples TRBV7-8 to TRBJ1-4; 7 positions match TRBD1. V lost 5 bases, J lost 0 bases, and 6 bases stayed unmatched. Germline V CDR1 and CDR2: SGHVS, FQNEAQ. The CDR3 is made up of 16 amino acids. CDR3 loop: CASSLPGTATNEKLFF. CDR3 bases: TGTGCCAGCAGCCTACCCGGGACAGCAACTAATGAAAAACTGTTTTTT. Drawing the rest from reference TRBV7-8 and TRBJ1-4, the complete variable domain is GAGVSQSPRYKVAKRGQDVALRCDPISGHVSLFWYQQALGQGPEFLTYFQNEAQLDKSGLPSDRFFAERPEGSVSTLKIQRTQQEDSAVYLCASSLPGTATNEKLFFGSGTQLSVL.

This clonotype was seen repeatedly, ten times or more. The chain couples TRBV28 to TRBJ2-1; D possibly uses TRBD1 or TRBD2 (5 bases each). The CDR3 totals 15 residues. V was trimmed by 1 base and J by 6 bases, leaving 13 bases between them. Germline V gives CDR1 MDHEN, CDR2 SYDVKM. CDR3 residues: CASSLSGPQSNEQFF. CDR3 nucleotide sequence: TGTGCCAGCAGTTTATCGGGACCACAGAGCAATGAGCAGTTCTTC.

The J gene is TRBJ2-1, the V gene TRBV6-2 or TRBV6-3, with TRBD1 matching 7 bases. Germline CDR1 and CDR2: MNHEY and SVGEGT. The CDR3 consists of 13 residues. Trimming cost V 10 bases and J 0 bases; bases outside gene matches: 3. The CDR3 DNA reads as TGTGCCACCCGGGACAGCTCCTACAATGAGCAGTTCTTC. Its translation: CATRDSSYNEQFF.

This chain connects TRBV4-3 to TRBJ1-4, with no clear D. This CDR3 contains 14 residues. The germline gives CDR1 LGHNA, CDR2 YSLEER. Deletions cut 7 bases from V and 5 bases from J, with 14 bases between. The CDR3 DNA sequence: TGCGCCAGCACCCCGACGGCGGAAAATGAAAAACTGTTTTTT. It specifies CASTPTAENEKLFF.

V is TRBV12-3 or TRBV12-4 and J is TRBJ2-3; D remains unclear. V was clipped by 4 bases and J by 10 bases, with 9 bases between them. The CDR3 has 11 amino acids. CDR3 in amino acids: CASSSPFAQYF. CDR3 bases: TGTGCCAGCAGTTCCCCGTTCGCGCAGTATTTT.

This clonotype occurred a few times. The CDR3 loop reads CASSVGGTGVEKLFF. The CDR3 DNA follows: TGTGCCAGCAGCGTAGGGGGGACAGGGGTCGAAAAACTGTTTTTT. This chain uses TRBV9 with TRBJ1-4; 10 bases line up with TRBD1. CDR1 and CDR2 (germline): SGDLS, YYNGEE. CDR3 length: 15 amino acids. Losses at the gene ends were 0 bases for V and 8 bases for J; bases not matched to a gene: 4. Full variable domain (remainder filled in from reference TRBV9 and TRBJ1-4): DSGVTQTPKHLITATGQRVTLRCSPRSGDLSVYWYQQSLDQGLQFLIQYYNGEERAKGNILERFSAQQFPDLHSELNLSSLELGDSALYFCASSVGGTGVEKLFFGSGTQLSVL.

This clonotype appeared once. The chain recombines TRBV3-1 with TRBJ2-5, with D perhaps matching TRBD2 (7 bases). CDR3 length: 19 amino acids. Germline loops: CDR1 LGHDT, CDR2 YNNKEL (reference sequence). V gave up 3 bases and J gave up 5 bases, with 28 bases separating them. In DNA form, the CDR3 reads TGTGCCAGCAGCCAGAAAGCCCCTCTACCCGGGGGGCGCCTGGAGACCCAGTACTTC. Translated, it gives CASSQKAPLPGGRLETQYF.

This clonotype has a count of ten or more. J is TRBJ1-1 and V is TRBV12-3 or TRBV12-4; the D gene is possibly TRBD1 (6 bases). The CDR3 length is 15 residues. The ends were cut back, 3 bases at V and 1 base at J, with 12 bases in the middle. The chain's CDR3 is CASSFLTGPNTEAFF. For the CDR3, the DNA is TGTGCCAGCAGTTTTTTAACAGGGCCGAACACTGAAGCTTTCTTT.